This T cell receptor (beta chain) was found in a study of T cells after yellow fever vaccination. Study-level results: Clones from primary vaccination mostly reappeared after the booster (approximately 96% CD4, about 88% CD8).

Concerning this clonotype itself: The antigen is undetermined.

Via MiXCR, TCRdb re-called the 5' RACE reads, giving one row per CDR3 protein. The profile covers about 340,000 distinct CDR3 sequences, with around 12% appearing a single time and 3% to 4% taken by the ten largest. Trimming left V 0 bases short and J 7 bases short, with 5 bases between. This CDR3 has 12 amino acids. CDR1 LGHNA and CDR2 YNFKEQ come from the germline V gene. This receptor was taken from a man aged 18 to 30 who received the YFV17D yellow fever vaccine. The material sequenced was CD4+ T cells sorted from PBMCs, taken 15 days after the yellow fever booster vaccination. J is TRBJ2-3 and V is TRBV4-2, with D uncertain. The CDR3 reads CASSQEQNTQYF. The DNA of the CDR3 is TGTGCCAGCAGCCAAGAACAGAATACGCAGTATTTT.